Sequencing of this T cell receptor (beta chain) was carried out in a study of blood T cell repertoires in COVID-19. Looking at the study overall: PBMCs, B-cell-depleted T cells, or T cells were the source of the cDNA or gDNA that made up the material.

Seattle enrolled patients during active infection and tracked them longitudinally. Original handling: Nucleated cell number was recorded as an estimate derived from reference gene primer amplification. Sequencing used immunoSEQ multiplex PCR; TCRdb keeps in-frame clones, though not all of them. V, J and clone size were drawn from that table, and D and trimming were deduced from the DNA. This table has about 250,000 clones, around 85% appearing once. The sample holds a few counts of this clone. Looked up from germline, CDR1 is SGHRS and CDR2 is YFSETQ. This CDR3 is built from 14 residues. With 4 bases removed from V and 6 bases from J, the gap between germline ends came to 11 bases.

This clonotype was sampled from a man between 50 and 59 years old with COVID-19, enrolled during active disease. The sequenced sample was peripheral blood. This chain links TRBV5-1 with TRBJ1-6, with D possibly being TRBD1 (6 bases). Here the CDR3 DNA reads TGCGCCAGCAGCATAACAGGGTCTAATTCACCCCTCCACTTT. Amino acid sequence: CASSITGSNSPLHF.